This paragraph covers one T cell receptor (beta chain) sequence. Profiled with immunoSEQ multiplex PCR; TCRdb holds only in-frame clones, not every one. The table shows about 300,000 clones, with 86% occurring only once. This sample is part of a study of blood T cell repertoires in COVID-19. Study-wide background: There were acute and convalescent COVID-19 samples, and they came from the United States, Italy and Spain.

J was trimmed by 6 bases and V by 3 bases; bases with no gene match: 8. The CDR3 consists of 14 residues. CDR1 is SGDLS and CDR2 is YYNGEE in the germline V gene. This sequence originates from a woman younger than 35 who had recovered from COVID-19. The chain employs TRBV9 and TRBJ2-7, with 8 bases aligning to TRBD2. The sequencing sample was made of PBMCs or T cells enriched from blood (not recorded which). CDR3 coding DNA: TGTGCCAGCAGCGCCCTAGCGGGTCGGGGCGAGCAGTACTTC. Protein sequence: CASSALAGRGEQYF.